This T cell receptor (beta chain) stems from a study of blood T cells in healthy people across ages. Study context: Using template switching, researchers captured about one barcoded beta molecule for each two T cells.

Note on this clonotype: Its specificity is not known.

The use of a sample-barcoded 5' primer and a J-beta primer mix characterized a second PCR of roughly 7 to 12 cycles. Each CDR3 protein is one row after TCRdb ran MiXCR on the 5' RACE reads. The sample holds hundreds of thousands of distinct CDR3 sequences, more than 55% seen once. Overall study results and limits: Older individuals had lower TCR beta diversity per million T cells (the decline was roughly linear).

Germline assignment: CDR1 DFQATT and CDR2 SNEGSKA (reference sequence). The CDR3 runs 13 residues. Trimming at V came to 6 bases and at J to 10 bases, leaving 12 bases not matched to a gene. This clonotype was sampled from a middle-aged man in good health. The gene calls are TRBV20-1 and TRBJ2-1; TRBD2 matches 7 bases. The source material was blood. The CDR3 nucleotides read TGCAGTGCCCGGGGGAGGGGCCCACGGGAGCAGTTCTTC. Its translation: CSARGRGPREQFF.